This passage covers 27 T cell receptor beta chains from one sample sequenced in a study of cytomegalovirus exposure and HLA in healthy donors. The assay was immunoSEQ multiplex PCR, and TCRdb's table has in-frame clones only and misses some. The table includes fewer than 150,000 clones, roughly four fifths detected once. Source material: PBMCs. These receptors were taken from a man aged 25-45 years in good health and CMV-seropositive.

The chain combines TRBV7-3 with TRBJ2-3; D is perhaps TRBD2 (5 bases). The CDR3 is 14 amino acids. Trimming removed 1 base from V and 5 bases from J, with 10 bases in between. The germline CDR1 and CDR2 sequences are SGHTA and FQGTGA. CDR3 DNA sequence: TGTGCCAGCAGCTTAAATAGCGCCATAGATACGCAGTATTTT. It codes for CASSLNSAIDTQYF.

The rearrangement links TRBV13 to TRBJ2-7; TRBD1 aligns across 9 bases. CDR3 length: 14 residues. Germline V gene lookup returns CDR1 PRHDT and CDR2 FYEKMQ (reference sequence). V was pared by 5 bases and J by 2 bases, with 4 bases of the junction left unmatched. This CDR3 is CASSGTGKTYEQYF. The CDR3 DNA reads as TGTGCCAGCAGCGGGACAGGGAAGACCTACGAGCAGTACTTC.

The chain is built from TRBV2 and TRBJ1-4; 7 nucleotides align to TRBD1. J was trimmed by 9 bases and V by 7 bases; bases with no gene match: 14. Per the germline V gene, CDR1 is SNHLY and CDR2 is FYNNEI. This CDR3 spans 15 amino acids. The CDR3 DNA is TGTGCCAGCAATACCCCCGGACAGGCGTCACAAAAACTGTTTTTT. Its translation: CASNTPGQASQKLFF.

The CDR3 DNA reads TGCGCCAGCCGACTACACGAACCTGGCTCCTACGAGCAGTACTTC. Its translation: CASRLHEPGSYEQYF. The chain joins TRBV5-1 to TRBJ2-7, with D possibly TRBD2 on 5 matching bases. This CDR3 contains 15 residues. V was cut by 7 bases and J by 0 bases, with 17 bases left in between. Germline CDR1 SGHRS, CDR2 YFSETQ.

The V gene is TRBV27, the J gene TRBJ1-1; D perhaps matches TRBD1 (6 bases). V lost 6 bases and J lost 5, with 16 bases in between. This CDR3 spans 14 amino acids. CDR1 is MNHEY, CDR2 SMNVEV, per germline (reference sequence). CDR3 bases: TGTGCCAGCAGCAACCAGGGGCTGGGTACTGAAGCTTTCTTT. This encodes CASSNQGLGTEAFF.

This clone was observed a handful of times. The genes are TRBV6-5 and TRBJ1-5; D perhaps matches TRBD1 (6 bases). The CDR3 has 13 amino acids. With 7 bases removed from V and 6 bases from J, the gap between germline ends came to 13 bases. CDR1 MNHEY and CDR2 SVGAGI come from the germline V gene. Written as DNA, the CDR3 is TGTGCCAGCAAGGCACAGGGCGGTCAGCCCCAGCATTTT. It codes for CASKAQGGQPQHF.

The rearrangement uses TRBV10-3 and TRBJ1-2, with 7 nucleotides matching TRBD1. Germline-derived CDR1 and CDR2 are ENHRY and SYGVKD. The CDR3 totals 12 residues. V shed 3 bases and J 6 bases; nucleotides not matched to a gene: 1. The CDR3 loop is CAISETGDGYTF. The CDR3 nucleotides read TGTGCCATCAGTGAAACAGGGGATGGCTACACCTTC.

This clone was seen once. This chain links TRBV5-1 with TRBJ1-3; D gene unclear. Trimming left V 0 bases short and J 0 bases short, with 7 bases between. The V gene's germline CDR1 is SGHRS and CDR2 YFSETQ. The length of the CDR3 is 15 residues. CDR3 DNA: TGCGCCAGCAGCTTGGGAGCTAACTCTGGAAACACCATATATTTT. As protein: CASSLGANSGNTIYF.

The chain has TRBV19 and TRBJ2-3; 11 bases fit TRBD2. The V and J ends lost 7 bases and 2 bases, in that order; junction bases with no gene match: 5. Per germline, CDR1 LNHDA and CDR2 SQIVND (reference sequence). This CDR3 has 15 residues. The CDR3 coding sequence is TGTGCCAGTAAGCTAGCGGGGGGTTTCACAGATACGCAGTATTTT. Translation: CASKLAGGFTDTQYF.

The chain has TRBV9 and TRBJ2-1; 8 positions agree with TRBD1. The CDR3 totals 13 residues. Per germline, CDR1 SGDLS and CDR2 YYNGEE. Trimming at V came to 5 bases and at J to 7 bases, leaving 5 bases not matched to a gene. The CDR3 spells CASSFRQGNEQFF. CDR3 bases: TGTGCCAGCAGTTTTCGACAGGGGAATGAGCAGTTCTTC.

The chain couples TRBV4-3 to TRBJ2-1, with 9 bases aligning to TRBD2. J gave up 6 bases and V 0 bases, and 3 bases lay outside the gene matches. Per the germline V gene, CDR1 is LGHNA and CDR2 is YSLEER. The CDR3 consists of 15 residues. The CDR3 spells CASSQESGGINEQFF. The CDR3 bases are TGCGCCAGCAGCCAAGAAAGCGGGGGGATCAATGAGCAGTTCTTC.

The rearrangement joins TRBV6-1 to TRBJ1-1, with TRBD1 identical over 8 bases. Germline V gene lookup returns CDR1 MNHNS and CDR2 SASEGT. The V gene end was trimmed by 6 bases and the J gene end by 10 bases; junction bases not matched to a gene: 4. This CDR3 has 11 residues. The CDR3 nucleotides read TGTGCCAGCAGCCAGGGGGCGGGAGCTTTCTTT. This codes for CASSQGAGAFF.

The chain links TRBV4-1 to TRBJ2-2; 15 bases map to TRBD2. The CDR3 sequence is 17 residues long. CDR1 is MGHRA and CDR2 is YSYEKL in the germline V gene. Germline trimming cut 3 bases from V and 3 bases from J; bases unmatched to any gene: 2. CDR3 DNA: TGCGCCAGCAGCCACGGACTAGCGGGAGGGTACACCGGGGAGCTGTTTTTT. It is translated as CASSHGLAGGYTGELFF.

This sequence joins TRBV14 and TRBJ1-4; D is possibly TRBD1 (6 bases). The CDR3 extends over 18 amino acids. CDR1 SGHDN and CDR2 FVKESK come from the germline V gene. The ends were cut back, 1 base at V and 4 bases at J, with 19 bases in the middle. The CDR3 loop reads CASSQAGVGYRSNEKLFF. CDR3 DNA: TGTGCCAGCAGCCAAGCAGGGGTGGGGTACAGAAGTAATGAAAAACTGTTTTTT.

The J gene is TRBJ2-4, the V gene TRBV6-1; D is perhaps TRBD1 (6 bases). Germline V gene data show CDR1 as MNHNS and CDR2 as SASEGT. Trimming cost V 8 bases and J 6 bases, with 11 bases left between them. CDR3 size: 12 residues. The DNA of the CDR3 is TGTGCCAGCGGTCCGGACAGAAACATTCAGTACTTC. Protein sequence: CASGPDRNIQYF.

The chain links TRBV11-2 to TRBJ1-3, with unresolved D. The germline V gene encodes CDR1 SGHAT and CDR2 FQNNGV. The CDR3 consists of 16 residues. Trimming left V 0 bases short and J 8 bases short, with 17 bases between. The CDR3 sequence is CASSLDPRRGRDTIYF. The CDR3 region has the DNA TGTGCCAGCAGCTTAGATCCCCGGCGCGGGAGGGACACCATATATTTT.

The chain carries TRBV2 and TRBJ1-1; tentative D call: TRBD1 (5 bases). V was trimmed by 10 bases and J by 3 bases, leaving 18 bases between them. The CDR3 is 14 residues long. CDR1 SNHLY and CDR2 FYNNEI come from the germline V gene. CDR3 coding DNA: TGTGCCACTCACAGGCAGGGCTACTACACTGAAGCTTTCTTT. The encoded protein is CATHRQGYYTEAFF.

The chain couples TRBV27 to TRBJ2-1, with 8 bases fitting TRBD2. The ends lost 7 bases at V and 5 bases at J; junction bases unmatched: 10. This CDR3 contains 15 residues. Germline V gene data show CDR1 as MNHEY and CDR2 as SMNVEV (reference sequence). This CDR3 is CASTQTSAYHNEQFF. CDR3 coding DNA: TGTGCCAGCACCCAGACTAGCGCATATCACAATGAGCAGTTCTTC.

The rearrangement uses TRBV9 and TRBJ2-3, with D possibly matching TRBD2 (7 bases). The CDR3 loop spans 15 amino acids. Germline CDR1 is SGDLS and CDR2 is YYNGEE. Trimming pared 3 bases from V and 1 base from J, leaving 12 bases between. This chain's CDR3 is CASSEGGGRTDTQYF. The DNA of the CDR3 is TGTGCCAGCAGCGAGGGAGGGGGGCGCACAGATACGCAGTATTTT. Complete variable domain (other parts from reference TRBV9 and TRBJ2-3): DSGVTQTPKHLITATGQRVTLRCSPRSGDLSVYWYQQSLDQGLQFLIQYYNGEERAKGNILERFSAQQFPDLHSELNLSSLELGDSALYFCASSEGGGRTDTQYFGPGTRLTVL.

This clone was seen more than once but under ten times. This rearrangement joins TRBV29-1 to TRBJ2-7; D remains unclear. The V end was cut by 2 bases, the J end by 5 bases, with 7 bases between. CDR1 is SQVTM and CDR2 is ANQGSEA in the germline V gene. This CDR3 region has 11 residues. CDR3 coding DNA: TGCAGCGTTGAATCGCCGGACGAGCAGTACTTC. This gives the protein CSVESPDEQYF.

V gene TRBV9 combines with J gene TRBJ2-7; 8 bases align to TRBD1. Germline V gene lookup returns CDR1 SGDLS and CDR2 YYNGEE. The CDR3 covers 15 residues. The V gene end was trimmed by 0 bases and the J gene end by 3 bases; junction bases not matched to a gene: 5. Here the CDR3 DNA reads TGTGCCAGCAGCGTAGGAAACAGGGGGAACTACGAGCAGTACTTC. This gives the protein CASSVGNRGNYEQYF.

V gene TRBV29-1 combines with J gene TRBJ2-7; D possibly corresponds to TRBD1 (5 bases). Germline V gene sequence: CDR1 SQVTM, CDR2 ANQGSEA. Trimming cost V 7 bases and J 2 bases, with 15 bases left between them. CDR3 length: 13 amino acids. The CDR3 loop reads CSGRSDTTYEQYF. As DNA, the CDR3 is TGCAGCGGGCGGTCGGACACCACCTACGAGCAGTACTTC.

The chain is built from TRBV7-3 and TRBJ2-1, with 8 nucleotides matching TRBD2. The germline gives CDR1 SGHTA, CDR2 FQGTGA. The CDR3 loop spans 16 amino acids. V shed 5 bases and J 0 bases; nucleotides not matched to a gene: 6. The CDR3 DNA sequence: TGTGCCAGCAGCGTTATAGCGGGGAGCTCCTACAATGAGCAGTTCTTC. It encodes CASSVIAGSSYNEQFF.

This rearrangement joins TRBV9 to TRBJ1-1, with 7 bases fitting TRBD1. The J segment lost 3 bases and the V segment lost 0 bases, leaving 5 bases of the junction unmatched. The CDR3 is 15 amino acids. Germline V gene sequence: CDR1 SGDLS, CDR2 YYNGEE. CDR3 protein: CASSVEGTADTEAFF. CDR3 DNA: TGTGCCAGCAGCGTAGAGGGGACAGCAGACACTGAAGCTTTCTTT. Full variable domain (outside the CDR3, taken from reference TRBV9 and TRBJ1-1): DSGVTQTPKHLITATGQRVTLRCSPRSGDLSVYWYQQSLDQGLQFLIQYYNGEERAKGNILERFSAQQFPDLHSELNLSSLELGDSALYFCASSVEGTADTEAFFGQGTRLTVV.

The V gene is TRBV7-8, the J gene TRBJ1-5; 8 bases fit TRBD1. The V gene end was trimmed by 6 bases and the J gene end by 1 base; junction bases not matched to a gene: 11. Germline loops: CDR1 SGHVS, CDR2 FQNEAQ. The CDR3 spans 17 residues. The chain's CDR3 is CASSSGTGYGSNQPQHF. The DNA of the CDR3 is TGTGCCAGCAGTTCCGGGACAGGCTACGGGAGCAATCAGCCCCAGCATTTT. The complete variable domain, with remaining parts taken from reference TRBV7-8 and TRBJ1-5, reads GAGVSQSPRYKVAKRGQDVALRCDPISGHVSLFWYQQALGQGPEFLTYFQNEAQLDKSGLPSDRFFAERPEGSVSTLKIQRTQQEDSAVYLCASSSGTGYGSNQPQHFGDGTRLSIL.

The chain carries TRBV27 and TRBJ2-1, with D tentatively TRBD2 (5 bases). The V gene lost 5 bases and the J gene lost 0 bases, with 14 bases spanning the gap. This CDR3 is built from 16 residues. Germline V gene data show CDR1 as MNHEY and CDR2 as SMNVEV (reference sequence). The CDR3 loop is CASSPRGLSSYNEQFF. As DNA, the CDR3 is TGTGCCAGCAGTCCCCGGGGTTTAAGCTCCTACAATGAGCAGTTCTTC.

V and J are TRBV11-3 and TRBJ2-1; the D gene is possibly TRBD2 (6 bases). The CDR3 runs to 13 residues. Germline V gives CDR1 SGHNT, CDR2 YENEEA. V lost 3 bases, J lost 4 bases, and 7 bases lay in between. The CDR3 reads CASSFGGYNEQFF. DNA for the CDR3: TGTGCCAGCAGCTTCGGGGGATACAATGAGCAGTTCTTC.